The rows below give T cell receptor beta chains drawn from one sample of a study of blood T cell repertoires in COVID-19. Assay used: immunoSEQ multiplex PCR; TCRdb lists only in-frame clones, some missing. Seen here are 150,000 or so clones, 85% to 90% observed once, and the top ten hold roughly 6.6%. Sequencing was performed on peripheral blood. These receptors were collected from an elderly man with acute or convalescent COVID-19. Both conserved end residues are part of each CDR3. Clone size is stated in some rows and not others, as once, few, many or a class when expanded.

j_call,v_call,clone_size,cdr3_aa
TRBJ1-4,TRBV5-1,-,CASSPGGTDEKLFF
TRBJ2-2,TRBV28,-,CASSSYTGELFF
TRBJ1-1,TRBV28,-,CASTFLRGGGQGVNTEAFF
TRBJ1-1,TRBV5-1,-,CASSPKPTGLGFLASEAFF
TRBJ1-1,TRBV11-2,-,CASSPDDRLNTEAFF
TRBJ1-6,TRBV27,-,CASRTDRENSPLHF
TRBJ2-3,TRBV9,-,CASSVGQATDTQYF
TRBJ1-2,TRBV5-1,-,CASSFGQGGNYGYTF
TRBJ1-4,TRBV19,-,CASTSYRATNEKLFF
TRBJ2-2,TRBV10-1,-,CASGDRGANTGELFF
TRBJ1-2,TRBV27,-,CASSLSGNYGYTF
TRBJ1-4,TRBV18,-,CASSPHPGQGGEKLFF
TRBJ1-3,TRBV4-2,-,CASSPQGYSGNTIYF
TRBJ2-5,TRBV14,-,CASSPGETQYF
TRBJ2-3,TRBV5-1,once,CASSLGQSTDTQYF
TRBJ1-6,TRBV7-3,-,CASSPLVLAGPLHF
TRBJ1-1,TRBV5-4,many,CASRETGNTEAFF
TRBJ1-4,TRBV2,few,CASSERVATNEKLFF
TRBJ2-1,TRBV28,once,CASSGGLAGGNEQFF
TRBJ1-1,TRBV5-6,-,CASSLIRDILTEAFF
TRBJ2-7,TRBV6-6,-,CASSYRTNYEQYF
TRBJ2-1,TRBV6-5,-,CASSYRQGYNEQFF
TRBJ1-1,TRBV27,-,CASSPRTGPLNTEAFF
TRBJ2-1,TRBV7-9,-,CASSLSSGSNEQFF
TRBJ2-5,TRBV7-9,-,CASSPTQTGKETQYF
TRBJ2-7,TRBV27,-,CASSSSDKYSYEQYF
TRBJ1-1,TRBV10-3,-,CAISDLAEAFF
TRBJ2-3,TRBV6-1,-,CASSELTGALTDTQYF
TRBJ2-3,TRBV24-1,-,CATSEPGLAGRTQYF
TRBJ2-7,TRBV5-4,medium-sized,CASREGGVYEQYF
TRBJ1-2,TRBV19,-,CASSSRKAGAYGYTF
TRBJ2-4,TRBV16,-,CASSMGTSINIQYF
TRBJ2-7,TRBV3-1/TRBV3-2,once,CASSQAGLDAYEQYF
TRBJ1-5,TRBV28,-,CASKSRVAGNQPQHF
TRBJ1-1,TRBV20-1,once,CSAQGHTEAFF
TRBJ1-4,TRBV7-2,-,CASSPVAGPTEKLFF
TRBJ1-4,TRBV18,-,CASSPLATSDNEKLFF
TRBJ2-2,TRBV7-6,-,CASSLYTGELFF
TRBJ2-5,TRBV2,-,CASSPRDTREETQYF
TRBJ2-1,TRBV5-1,-,CASSLGGREYKFF
TRBJ1-2,TRBV5-4,-,CASSLEPTGGQGYTF